The present T cell receptor (beta chain) was sequenced within a study of identical twins. TCRdb analysed the 5' RACE reads with MiXCR anew, one entry per CDR3 protein. The profile shows 600,000 to 800,000 distinct CDR3 sequences, approximately 22% of them singletons. The CDR3 covers 15 residues. Germline-derived CDR1 and CDR2 are MRHNA and SNTAGT. Trimming left V 6 bases short and J 3 bases short, with 14 bases between. In addition, the sample was reused for a study of T cells expressing NK-cell markers.

The clonotype originates from a woman in her late teens or twenties in good health. The J gene is TRBJ2-2, the V gene TRBV6-4, with D perhaps TRBD2 (7 bases). Sequenced: PBMCs. CDR3 nucleotide sequence: TGTGCCAGCAGCCGGGGGGCGCGGGACACCGGGGAGCTGTTTTTT. Protein sequence: CASSRGARDTGELFF.